This T cell receptor (beta chain) is drawn from a study of blood T cell repertoires in COVID-19 (dated by TCRdb to the early 2020s). General notes on the study: The collaborator samples originated in the United States, Italy and Spain and spanned the acute and convalescent phases of COVID-19. The prospective study material was composed of cDNA or gDNA derived from T cells, B-cell-depleted T cells, or PBMCs. The dataset comprised deeply sampled blood TCRbeta repertoires from subjects exposed to, actively infected with, or recovered from COVID-19. The repertoires were released in a freely available public database intended as a resource for research on the immune response to SARS-CoV-2. Samples were obtained from the ongoing ImmuneRACE study (first 160 participants) and from about 1,300 subjects provided by 6 global collaborators. The sample metadata nearly always contained a de-identified subject ID, COVID-19 status, age in years and sex. Where available, HLA class I and class II types were obtained from metadata supplied by the sample provider rather than from assay-based typing.

In its sample, this clone was seen once. Its binding antigen is unknown. The sample holds no much larger clone one base away, and base qualities are not on file. In the prospective study, participants were about 18 to 89 years old, resided in about two dozen geographic areas of the United States, and were enrolled through a virtual design. To assign participants to cohorts, the prospective study relied on clinical history that participants themselves reported in a screening survey and a study questionnaire. ImmuneRACE Cohort 3 recovered participants were defined by two consecutive negative NP/OP PCR tests, healthcare professional clearance, or symptom resolution. In the prospective study, mobile phlebotomists collected whole blood, serum and a nasopharyngeal or oropharyngeal swab from each participant. Prospective study participants could optionally give additional blood draws and questionnaires over an approximately 2-month period. Prospective study blood samples were shipped either frozen or at room temperature before DNA extraction.

Summary of the overall study and its limitations: How much clinical and demographic metadata was included differed by source and by participant, and the metadata was provided uncurated.

V gives up 5 bases and J gives up 6 bases, and the segment between their germline ends measures 19 bases. Sequences SGHVS (CDR1) and FQNEAQ (CDR2) are obtained from the germline V gene. The CDR3 spans 15 residues, from the cysteine through the phenylalanine. Here the CDR3 DNA is all that survives: 45 bases in frame from base 1. TCRbeta CDR3 regions were amplified from genomic DNA using the immunoSEQ Assay, a bias-controlled multiplex PCR. The published analysis was carried out like this. Nucleated cell counts per sample were estimated from amplification of reference gene primers within the assay. To quantify the absolute abundance of each unique TCRbeta CDR3 rearrangement, sequence reads were collapsed and filtered. For each sample, productive Simpson clonality was calculated as the square root of Simpson's diversity index across productive rearrangements. The table was pulled from immuneACCESS by TCRdb, which kept in-frame rearrangements only. Such tables lose some clones; where checked, under half of the loss comes from unresolved V genes, and the rest has no known cause. V and J calls and clone size are given by that table; D and trimming were obtained from the DNA. In all, the sample holds a few hundred thousand clones, and 70% to 90% of those were seen once. The ten largest clones capture 7.5% to 10% of the sample.

The receptor was isolated from a man aged 35 to 55 who had recovered from COVID-19. The rearrangement joined TRBV7-8 to TRBJ1-1, with no confident D gene call. The specimen sequenced was PBMCs or T cells enriched from blood (not recorded which). The sequenced DNA is TGTGCCAGCAGCGAAATAAATCAAGGTGCGGCTGAAGCTTTCTTT. Its protein product is CASSEINQGAAEAFF.